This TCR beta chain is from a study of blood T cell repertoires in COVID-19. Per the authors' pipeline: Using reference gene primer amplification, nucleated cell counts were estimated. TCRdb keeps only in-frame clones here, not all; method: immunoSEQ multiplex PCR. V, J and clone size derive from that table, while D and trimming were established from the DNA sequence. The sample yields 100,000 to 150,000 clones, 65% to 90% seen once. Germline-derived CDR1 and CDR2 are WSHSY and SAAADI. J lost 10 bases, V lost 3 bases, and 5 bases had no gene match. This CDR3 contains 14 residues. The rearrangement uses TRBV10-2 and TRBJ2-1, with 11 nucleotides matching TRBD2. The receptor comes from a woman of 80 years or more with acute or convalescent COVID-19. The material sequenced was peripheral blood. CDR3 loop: CASSDSGGAREQFF. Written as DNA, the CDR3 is TGCGCCAGCAGTGATAGCGGGGGGGCAAGGGAGCAGTTCTTC.